This TCR beta chain comes out of a study of PD-1 blockade in classical Hodgkin lymphoma. General study points: Those starting nivolumab under 1 year post-ASCT were excluded.

About this clone itself: The antigen is undetermined.

Germline CDR1 is SQVTM and CDR2 is ANQGSEA. This CDR3 contains 13 residues. The V and J ends lost 4 bases and 0 bases respectively, with 9 bases between them. Measured with immunoSEQ multiplex PCR; TCRdb has only the in-frame clones, and not every one. Here the sample spans nearly 50,000 clones, roughly 80% being singletons. Time point noted: cycle 4 day 1 (C4D1), after about 6 weeks of nivolumab. Relapse after autologous stem cell transplantation occurred in every patient, and brentuximab vedotin exposure varied. This material consisted of peripheral blood mononuclear cells (PBMCs), taken before the fourth cycle of nivolumab. This sequence joins TRBV29-1 and TRBJ1-1; no firm D call. The clonotype originates from a human donor with classical Hodgkin lymphoma. CDR3 protein: CSVVGRLNTEAFF. The CDR3 DNA sequence: TGCAGCGTTGTCGGGAGGCTGAACACTGAAGCTTTCTTT. The whole variable domain, filled in from reference TRBV29-1 and TRBJ1-1, reads SAVISQKPSRDICQRGTSLTIQCQVDSQVTMMFWYRQQPGQSLTLIATANQGSEATYESGFVIDKFPISRPNLTFSTLTVSNMSPEDSSIYLCSVVGRLNTEAFFGQGTRLTVV.